The clone carrying this T cell receptor (beta chain) was counted between two and nine times. The antigen is unknown. The germline V and J ends were trimmed by 0 bases and 6 bases, with 9 bases remaining between them. The germline gives CDR1 SGHNT, CDR2 YYREEE (reference sequence). CDR3 length equals 13 residues. The primer mix had 60 Vbeta and 13 Jbeta primers. The protocol was immunoSEQ multiplex PCR, while the TCRdb copy is restricted to in-frame clones and leaves out a portion. The sample records more than 85,000 clones, just over 75% being singletons. The record originates from a study of cytomegalovirus exposure and HLA in healthy donors. As for the study in general: Falling in the Caucasian-associated ancestry cluster were roughly 86% of under 500 genotyped donors.

Study-wide findings and caveats: An analysis was carried out later, and it reportedly showed fewer N-insertions in an Asian-associated ancestry cluster than the roughly 700-donor mean. TCR beta V- and J-gene trimming, according to a later analysis, was linked to a missense DCLRE1C variant. Clonal expansion, a later analysis showed, was greater in HLA-associated TCR beta chains than in equally common others.

The sequence was collected from a man in his forties or fifties in good health and CMV-seropositive. Specimen: PBMCs. The J gene is TRBJ1-1, the V gene TRBV5-4; D not certain. CDR3 DNA: TGTGCCAGCAGCTTGGCCCGGGGAGCTGAAGCTTTCTTT. It translates to CASSLARGAEAFF.